This is a list of T cell receptor beta chains from one sample in a study of neurological immune-mediated disorders. TCRdb re-called the 5' RACE reads with MiXCR, one entry per CDR3 protein. The sample yields about 51,000 distinct CDR3 sequences, 16% seen once. Sequenced input: PBMCs. Receptor source: a man between 60 and 75 years old in good health. The CDR3 runs from the conserved cysteine through the conserved F or W. The D gene is left open where the match is weak. Size values are once, few and many counts, or a class for expanded clones, and some rows have none.

V gene: TRBV6-5
clone size: many
D gene: TRBD2
J gene: TRBJ2-5
CDR3 DNA: TGTGCCAGCAGTTACGGAGGCGGGGGAGAGACCCAGTACTTC
CDR3 protein: CASSYGGGGETQYF

V gene: TRBV4-1
clone size: many
D gene: TRBD2
J gene: TRBJ2-1
CDR3 DNA: TGCGCCAGCAGCCCTGGACTAGTTGAAGGAGGTGAGCAGTTCTTC
CDR3 protein: CASSPGLVEGGEQFF

V gene: TRBV5-6
clone size: many
D gene: NA
J gene: TRBJ2-7
CDR3 DNA: TGTGCCAGCAGCTTGGACTTCTACGAGCAGTACTTC
CDR3 protein: CASSLDFYEQYF

V gene: TRBV7-2
clone size: many
D gene: TRBD2
J gene: TRBJ2-7
CDR3 DNA: TGTGCCAGCAGCTCCCCTGGGCGGCGGGAGCGGTCCGAGCAGTACTTC
CDR3 protein: CASSSPGRRERSEQYF

V gene: TRBV29-1
clone size: many
D gene: TRBD2
J gene: TRBJ2-1
CDR3 DNA: TGCAGCGGGGCCCGTCCTAGCGGGAGGGCCTGGGAGCAGTTCTTC
CDR3 protein: CSGARPSGRAWEQFF

V gene: TRBV5-5
clone size: NA
D gene: NA
J gene: TRBJ1-1
CDR3 DNA: TGTGCCAGCAGTTGGGACACGGACACTGAAGGTTTCTTT
CDR3 protein: CASSWDTDTEGFF

V gene: TRBV25-1
clone size: many
D gene: NA
J gene: TRBJ2-1
CDR3 DNA: TGTGCCAGCAGTGTTTCTAGAACGGCCAATGAGCAGTTCTTC
CDR3 protein: CASSVSRTANEQFF

V gene: TRBV20-1
clone size: many
D gene: NA
J gene: TRBJ1-1
CDR3 DNA: TGCAGTGCTAGAGCCCACCCAGGGGCTGAAGCTTTCTTT
CDR3 protein: CSARAHPGAEAFF

V gene: TRBV12-3/TRBV12-4
clone size: many
D gene: NA
J gene: TRBJ2-2
CDR3 DNA: TGTGCCAGCAGCGGGTTGAACTCGAACACCGGGGAGCTGTTTTTT
CDR3 protein: CASSGLNSNTGELFF

V gene: TRBV7-3
clone size: medium-sized
D gene: NA
J gene: TRBJ2-2
CDR3 DNA: TGTGCCAGCAGCTTATCGGTGTCCGGGGAGCTGTTTTTT
CDR3 protein: CASSLSVSGELFF

V gene: TRBV7-2
clone size: many
D gene: NA
J gene: TRBJ1-5
CDR3 DNA: TGTGCCAGCAGCTTTTTCAGGGATAGCAATCAGCCCCAGCATTTT
CDR3 protein: CASSFFRDSNQPQHF

V gene: TRBV6-5
clone size: NA
D gene: TRBD2
J gene: TRBJ2-1
CDR3 DNA: TGTGCCAGCGGTTCCTCGACTAGCGGGAGAAGTACCTACAATGAGCAGTTCTTC
CDR3 protein: CASGSSTSGRSTYNEQFF

V gene: TRBV3-1
clone size: few
D gene: TRBD2
J gene: TRBJ2-7
CDR3 DNA: TGTGCCAGCAGCCAAGGCCGGACTAGCGGCTCCTACGAGCAGTACTTC
CDR3 protein: CASSQGRTSGSYEQYF

V gene: TRBV20-1
clone size: many
D gene: TRBD2
J gene: TRBJ2-7
CDR3 DNA: TGCAGTGCATCCGGGACTAGCGGGACCTACGAGCAGTACTTC
CDR3 protein: CSASGTSGTYEQYF

V gene: TRBV20-1
clone size: many
D gene: TRBD2
J gene: TRBJ2-1
CDR3 DNA: TGCAGTGCTACGGGGACTAGCGGGAGAAATGAGCAGTTCTTC
CDR3 protein: CSATGTSGRNEQFF